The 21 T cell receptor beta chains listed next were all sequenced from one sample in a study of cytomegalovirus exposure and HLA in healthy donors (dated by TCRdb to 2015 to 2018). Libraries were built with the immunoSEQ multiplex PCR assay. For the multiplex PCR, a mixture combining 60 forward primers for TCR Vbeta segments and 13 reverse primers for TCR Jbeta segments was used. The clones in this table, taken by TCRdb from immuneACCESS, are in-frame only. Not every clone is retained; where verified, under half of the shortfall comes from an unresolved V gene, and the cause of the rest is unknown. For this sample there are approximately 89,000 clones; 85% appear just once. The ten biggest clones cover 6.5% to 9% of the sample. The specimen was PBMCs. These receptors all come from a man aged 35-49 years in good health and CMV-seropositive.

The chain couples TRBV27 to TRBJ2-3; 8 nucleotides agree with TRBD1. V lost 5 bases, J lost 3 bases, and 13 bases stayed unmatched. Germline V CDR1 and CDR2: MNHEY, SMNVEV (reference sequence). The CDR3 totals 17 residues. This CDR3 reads CASSPRTGRGVTDTQYF. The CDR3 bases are TGTGCCAGCAGTCCACGGACAGGGCGGGGAGTGACAGATACGCAGTATTTT.

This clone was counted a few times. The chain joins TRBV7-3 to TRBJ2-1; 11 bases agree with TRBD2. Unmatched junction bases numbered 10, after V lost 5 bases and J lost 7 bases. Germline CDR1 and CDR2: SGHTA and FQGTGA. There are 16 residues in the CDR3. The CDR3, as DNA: TGTGCCAGCAGCCCTGGGCCGACTAGCGGGACAAATGAGCAGTTCTTC. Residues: CASSPGPTSGTNEQFF.

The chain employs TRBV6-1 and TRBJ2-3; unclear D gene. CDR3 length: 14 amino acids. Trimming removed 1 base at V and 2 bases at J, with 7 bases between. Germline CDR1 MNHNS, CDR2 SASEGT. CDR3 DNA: TGTGCCAGCAGTGAAGTAGCAGCCACAGATACGCAGTATTTT. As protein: CASSEVAATDTQYF.

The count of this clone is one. The CDR3 sequence is CASRGGPTHNSPLHF. The CDR3 DNA reads TGTGCCAGCAGGGGAGGGCCAACACATAATTCACCCCTCCACTTT. The gene calls are TRBV28 and TRBJ1-6; no reliable D call. Germline CDR1 MDHEN, CDR2 SYDVKM. This CDR3 has 15 amino acids. With 6 bases removed from V and 5 bases from J, the gap between germline ends came to 14 bases.

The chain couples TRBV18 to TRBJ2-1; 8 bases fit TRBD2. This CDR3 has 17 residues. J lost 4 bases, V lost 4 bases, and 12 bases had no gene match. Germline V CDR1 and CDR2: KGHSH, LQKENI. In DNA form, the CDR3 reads TGTGCCAGCTCACGACTAGAACTAGCGGATAAATACAATGAGCAGTTCTTC. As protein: CASSRLELADKYNEQFF.

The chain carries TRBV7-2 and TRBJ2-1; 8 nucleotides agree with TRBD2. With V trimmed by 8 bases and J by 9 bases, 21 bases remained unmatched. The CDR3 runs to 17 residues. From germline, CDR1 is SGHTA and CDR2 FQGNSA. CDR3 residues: CASSIGSAGGLRGEQFF. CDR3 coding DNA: TGTGCCAGCTCCATAGGGTCCGCGGGGGGATTACGTGGTGAGCAGTTCTTC.

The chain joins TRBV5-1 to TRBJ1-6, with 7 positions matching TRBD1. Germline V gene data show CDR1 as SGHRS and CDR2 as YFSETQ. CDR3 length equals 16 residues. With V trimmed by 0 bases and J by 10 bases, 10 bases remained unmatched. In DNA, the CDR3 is TGCGCCAGCAGCTTGGGCCGAGGGACAGAAGAATCACCCCTCCACTTT. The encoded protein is CASSLGRGTEESPLHF.

CDR3 sequence (DNA): TGTGCCAGCAGCTTGGGAGGGCTGGGGGGGTATGGCTACACCTTC. It codes for CASSLGGLGGYGYTF. This chain joins TRBV5-4 and TRBJ1-2; D perhaps matches TRBD1 (5 bases). The CDR3 is made up of 15 amino acids. Germline-derived CDR1 and CDR2 are SGHNT and YYREEE (reference sequence). V was shortened by 0 bases and J by 5 bases, with 14 bases between the two germline ends.

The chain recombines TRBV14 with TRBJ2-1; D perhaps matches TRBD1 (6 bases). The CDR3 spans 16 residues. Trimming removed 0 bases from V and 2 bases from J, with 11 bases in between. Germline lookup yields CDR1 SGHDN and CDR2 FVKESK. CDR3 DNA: TGTGCCAGCAGCCAAGATCTGAGGGGGACCTACAATGAGCAGTTCTTC. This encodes CASSQDLRGTYNEQFF.

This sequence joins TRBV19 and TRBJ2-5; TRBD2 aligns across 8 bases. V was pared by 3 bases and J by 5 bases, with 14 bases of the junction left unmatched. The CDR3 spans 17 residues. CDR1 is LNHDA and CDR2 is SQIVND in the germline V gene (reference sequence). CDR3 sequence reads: CASSMTGQAGGHETQYF. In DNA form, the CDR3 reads TGTGCCAGTAGTATGACAGGCCAGGCGGGAGGTCACGAGACCCAGTACTTC.

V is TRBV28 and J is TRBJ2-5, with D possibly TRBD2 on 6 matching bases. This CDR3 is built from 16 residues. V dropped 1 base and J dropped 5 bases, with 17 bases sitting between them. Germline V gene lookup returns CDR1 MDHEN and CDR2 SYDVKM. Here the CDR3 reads CASSLLGGVPRETQYF. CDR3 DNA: TGTGCCAGCAGTTTATTGGGCGGGGTCCCCAGGGAGACCCAGTACTTC.

CDR3 in amino acids: CASSLSGSPYNEQFF. CDR3 sequence (DNA): TGTGCCAGCAGTCTCAGCGGGAGCCCCTACAATGAGCAGTTCTTC. The chain uses TRBV11-2 and TRBJ2-1; 8 bases are a match to TRBD2. Trimming at V came to 6 bases and at J to 2 bases, leaving 6 bases not matched to a gene. CDR3 length equals 15 residues. The germline gives CDR1 SGHAT, CDR2 FQNNGV.

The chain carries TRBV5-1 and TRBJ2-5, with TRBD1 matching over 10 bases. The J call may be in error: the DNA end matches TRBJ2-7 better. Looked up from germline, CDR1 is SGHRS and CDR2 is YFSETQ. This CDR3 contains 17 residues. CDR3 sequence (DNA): TGCGCCAGCAGCCTAGGACAGGGGGGAGCGGTATCCTACGAGCAGTACTTC. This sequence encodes CASSLGQGGAVSYEQYF.

CDR3 region: CASSLSTAASTDTQYF. CDR3 bases: TGTGCCAGCAGCCTTTCGACTGCAGCTAGCACAGATACGCAGTATTTT. This chain links TRBV5-8 with TRBJ2-3, with D uncertain. CDR1 and CDR2 (germline): SGHTS, YDEGEE. The CDR3 sequence is 16 residues long. Trimming took off 4 bases at V and 0 bases at J, with 15 bases between the two ends.

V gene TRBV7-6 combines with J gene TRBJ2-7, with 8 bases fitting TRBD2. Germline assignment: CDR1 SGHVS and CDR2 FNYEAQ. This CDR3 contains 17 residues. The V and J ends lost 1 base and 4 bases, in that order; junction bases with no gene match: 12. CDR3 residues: CASSLGMLAGPPYEQYF. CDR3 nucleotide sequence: TGTGCCAGCAGCTTAGGGATGTTAGCGGGACCTCCATACGAGCAGTACTTC.

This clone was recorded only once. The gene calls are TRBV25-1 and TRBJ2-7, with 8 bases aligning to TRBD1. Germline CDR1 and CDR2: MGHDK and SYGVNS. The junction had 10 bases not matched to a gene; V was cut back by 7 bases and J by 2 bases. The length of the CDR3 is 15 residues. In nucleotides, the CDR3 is TGTGCCAGCAATCCGGGGACAGGATTGACCTACGAGCAGTACTTC. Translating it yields CASNPGTGLTYEQYF.

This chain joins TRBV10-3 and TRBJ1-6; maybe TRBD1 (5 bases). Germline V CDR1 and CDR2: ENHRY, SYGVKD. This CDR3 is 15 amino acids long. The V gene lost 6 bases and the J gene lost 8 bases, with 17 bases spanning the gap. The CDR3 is CAIRLTVSLDSPLHF. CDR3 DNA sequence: TGTGCCATCAGGTTGACAGTCTCGTTGGATTCACCCCTCCACTTT.

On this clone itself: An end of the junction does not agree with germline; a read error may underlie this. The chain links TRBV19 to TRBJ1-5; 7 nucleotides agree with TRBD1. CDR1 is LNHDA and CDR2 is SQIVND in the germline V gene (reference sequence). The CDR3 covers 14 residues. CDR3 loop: CASSSEGGNQPQHF. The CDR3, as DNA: TGTGCCAGTAGTAGCGAAGGGGGCAACCAGCCCCAGCATTTT.

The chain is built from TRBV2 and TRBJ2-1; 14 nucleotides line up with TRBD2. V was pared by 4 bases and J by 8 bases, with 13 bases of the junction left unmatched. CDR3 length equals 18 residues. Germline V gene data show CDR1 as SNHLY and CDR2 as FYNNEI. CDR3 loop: CASSVDSAGTSGSYEQFF. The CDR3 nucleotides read TGTGCCAGCAGTGTCGATTCCGCCGGGACTAGCGGGAGTTATGAGCAGTTCTTC.

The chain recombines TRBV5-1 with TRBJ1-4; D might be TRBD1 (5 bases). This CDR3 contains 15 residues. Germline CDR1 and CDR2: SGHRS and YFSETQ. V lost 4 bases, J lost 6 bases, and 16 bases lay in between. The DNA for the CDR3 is TGCGCCAGCAGCCCATCGTCCTTAGGGGATGAAAAACTGTTTTTT. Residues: CASSPSSLGDEKLFF.

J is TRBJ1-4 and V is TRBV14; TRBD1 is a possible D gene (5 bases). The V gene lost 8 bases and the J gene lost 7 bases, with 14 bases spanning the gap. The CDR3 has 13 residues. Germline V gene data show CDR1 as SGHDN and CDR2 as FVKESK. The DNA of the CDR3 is TGTGCCAGCGGAAGGGGCGGCGGTGAAAAACTGTTTTTT. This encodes CASGRGGGEKLFF.